This TCR beta chain was sequenced during a study of identical twins. Regarding the study as a whole: Weaker excess twin sharing was seen among beta out-of-frame sequences.

This clonotype was detected a few times. Antigen: not known. Via MiXCR, TCRdb re-called the 5' RACE reads, giving one row per CDR3 protein. Here the sample spans 1.5 million or so distinct CDR3 sequences, roughly a third being singletons. CDR3 size: 16 residues. The V end lost 8 bases, the J end lost 1 base, and 20 bases lay between the germline ends. Sequencing input: cord blood. The sequence came from a newborn girl in good health. V and J are TRBV12-3 or TRBV12-4 and TRBJ2-5, with D perhaps TRBD2 (6 bases). In DNA, the CDR3 is TGTGCCAGCTCAAACCGACTAGTCCTCTCCCAAGAGACCCAGTACTTC. Translating gives CASSNRLVLSQETQYF.